The clone carrying this T cell receptor (beta chain) was seen ten or more times. Its specificity is unknown. TCRdb redid the calling of the RACE reads with MiXCR, one entry per CDR3 protein. The table lists tens of thousands of distinct CDR3 sequences, about 9% of them singletons. The record originates from a study of human T cells and chemical hapten exposure. Across the whole study: The patch tests put 0.01% DPC on the skin of the upper back and were read 6 days later.

Time point in this sample: patch test 1, 2 weeks after DPC sensitization. Treatment meaning: therapeutic diphenylcyclopropenone sensitization with weekly scalp DPC. Sample donors consisted of patients with alopecia, aged 18 to 70 years, who were suitable for DPC. Points from the study as a whole: No shift was seen in TCRs above 1 in 1000 frequency with DPC sensitization. Because all patients had alopecia, their immune responses might differ from healthy ones.

V was shortened by 0 bases and J by 0 bases, with 15 bases between the two germline ends. The CDR3 runs to 19 residues. The germline V gene has CDR1 MGHRA and CDR2 YSYEKL. The genes are TRBV4-1 and TRBJ1-6, with D tentatively TRBD1 (5 bases). This receptor was obtained from a woman between 40 and 50 years old with alopecia areata. Some clones in this sample may be carry-over from other donors' samples. The sequencing used whole blood, collected in connection with sensitization to the hapten diphenylcyclopropenone (DPC). CDR3 region: CASSQERGGGSSYNSPLHF. DNA for the CDR3: TGCGCCAGCAGCCAAGAAAGGGGCGGGGGAAGCTCCTATAATTCACCCCTCCACTTT.